The 14 T cell receptor beta chains presented below share a single source sample, sequenced in a study of vaccination and CD4 T cells after COVID-19. The Oncomine TCR Beta short-read assay sequenced DNA from cultured CD4+ T cells. TCRdb reprocessed the PCR reads with MiXCR, giving one entry per CDR3 protein. This sample has about 6,500 distinct CDR3 sequences, with around 18% found just once. Antigens of these TCRs are unknown. This sample's treatment: approximately nine-day PBMC culture with coronavirus spike peptide pools or control peptides (ViraFEST assay). The sequencing input was CD4+ T cells from blood, cultured in vitro. These receptors were taken from a human donor who had recovered from COVID-19.

This chain links TRBV5-1 with TRBJ1-1; TRBD1 aligns across 12 bases. With 2 bases clipped from V and 2 bases from J, the junction kept 4 bases outside the gene matches. CDR3 size: 16 residues. Germline V lookup: CDR1 SGHRS, CDR2 YFSETQ. The CDR3 DNA sequence: TGCGCCAGCAGCTTCCGGGACAGGGGGCTCAACACTGAAGCTTTCTTT. The encoded protein is CASSFRDRGLNTEAFF.

The chain recombines TRBV6-2 or TRBV6-3 with TRBJ1-1, with a weak D call TRBD1 (5 bases). Trimming took 7 bases from V and 8 from J, leaving 17 bases between them. Germline lookup yields CDR1 MNHEY and CDR2 SVGEGT. The CDR3 is 13 residues long. The CDR3 sequence: CASTGQGVREAFF. The DNA for the CDR3 is TGTGCCAGCACAGGACAAGGCGTTAGAGAAGCTTTCTTT.

This clonotype was detected only a few times. The chain links TRBV7-9 to TRBJ1-1; 10 positions agree with TRBD1. The trim removed 3 bases at V and 4 bases at J, leaving 8 bases unmatched. Germline V gives CDR1 SEHNR, CDR2 FQNEAQ (reference sequence). There are 16 residues in the CDR3. The CDR3 sequence is CASSFYPGTGATEAFF. DNA of the CDR3: TGTGCCAGCAGCTTTTATCCGGGGACAGGGGCCACTGAAGCTTTCTTT.

The J gene is TRBJ2-7, the V gene TRBV28, with D perhaps matching TRBD2 (6 bases). Germline V lookup: CDR1 MDHEN, CDR2 SYDVKM. CDR3 length: 15 residues. V was shortened by 6 bases and J by 2 bases, with 17 bases between the two germline ends. Here the CDR3 DNA reads TGTGCCAGCAGCCCCTCCGGGGGTACCCCCTACGAGCAGTACTTC. This encodes CASSPSGGTPYEQYF.

This chain links TRBV20-1 with TRBJ2-4, with 8 positions matching TRBD1. The germline V gene encodes CDR1 DFQATT and CDR2 SNEGSKA (reference sequence). J was trimmed by 5 bases and V by 3 bases; bases with no gene match: 9. The CDR3 is 15 amino acids. CDR3 residues: CSASRQGAVENIQYF. The CDR3 nucleotides read TGCAGTGCTAGTCGGCAGGGGGCGGTCGAAAACATTCAGTACTTC.

By sample fraction, this clonotype is large. The V gene is TRBV6-1, the J gene TRBJ2-3; unclear D gene. The length of the CDR3 is 13 residues. The V and J ends lost 6 bases and 1 base respectively, with 8 bases between them. CDR1 is MNHNS, CDR2 SASEGT, per germline. CDR3 residues: CASRPMGTDTQYF. The CDR3, as DNA: TGTGCCAGCAGACCTATGGGCACAGATACGCAGTATTTT.

This clonotype occurred a few times. The rearrangement joins TRBV19 to TRBJ2-2, with TRBD2 matching over 11 bases. From germline, CDR1 is LNHDA and CDR2 SQIVND (reference sequence). Trimming at V came to 7 bases and at J to 6 bases, leaving 4 bases not matched to a gene. CDR3 length equals 14 residues. DNA for the CDR3: TGTGCCAGTATACTAGCGGGGGTCCCCGGGGAGCTGTTTTTT. Translating gives CASILAGVPGELFF.

The chain combines TRBV29-1 with TRBJ2-1; the match to TRBD2 covers 8 bases. The CDR3 covers 15 residues. Germline CDR1 reads SQVTM; CDR2 reads ANQGSEA. The J segment lost 4 bases and the V segment lost 3 bases, leaving 8 bases of the junction unmatched. The CDR3 DNA sequence: TGCAGCGTTGATTCGGAGCGGGAGTGGTACAATGAGCAGTTCTTC. This codes for CSVDSEREWYNEQFF.

This clonotype rates as medium-sized. For the CDR3, the DNA is TGTGCCAGCAGTGAAGGCGGGACCGGGGAGCTGTTTTTT. Translating gives CASSEGGTGELFF. This chain joins TRBV2 and TRBJ2-2, with a weak D call TRBD2 (5 bases). The length of the CDR3 is 13 residues. Between the trimmed V and J ends, which lost 1 base and 5 bases, there was a span of 5 bases. The germline V gene encodes CDR1 SNHLY and CDR2 FYNNEI.

A few counts support this clonotype. The gene calls are TRBV29-1 and TRBJ1-1; D call uncertain. The germline gives CDR1 SQVTM, CDR2 ANQGSEA. Trimming cost V 3 bases and J 4 bases, with 15 bases left between them. This CDR3 region has 14 residues. CDR3 sequence reads: CSVEGRQMGTEAFF. CDR3 sequence (DNA): TGCAGCGTTGAGGGTAGGCAGATGGGCACTGAAGCTTTCTTT.

The gene calls are TRBV28 and TRBJ2-1; D uncertain. Looked up from germline, CDR1 is MDHEN and CDR2 is SYDVKM. This CDR3 contains 14 residues. With 1 base removed from V and 1 base from J, the gap between germline ends came to 5 bases. CDR3 amino acids: CASSLSGSYNEQFF. In DNA, the CDR3 is TGTGCCAGCAGTTTATCTGGGTCCTACAATGAGCAGTTCTTC.

The rearrangement joins TRBV2 to TRBJ1-2; D is unresolved. Germline CDR1 reads SNHLY; CDR2 reads FYNNEI. The CDR3 spans 13 residues. The V end was cut by 2 bases, the J end by 3 bases, with 7 bases between. This CDR3 reads CASSEIGDYGYTF. The CDR3 region has the DNA TGTGCCAGCAGTGAAATCGGGGACTATGGCTACACCTTC.

The V call is TRBV7-9, the J call TRBJ2-3; D unclear. Per the germline V gene, CDR1 is SEHNR and CDR2 is FQNEAQ (reference sequence). The CDR3 is 15 residues long. V shed 3 bases and J shed 4 bases, with 14 bases lying between them. The CDR3 nucleotides read TGTGCCAGCAGCTTGGCTGCTGCACAGCCAGATACGCAGTATTTT. As protein: CASSLAAAQPDTQYF.

The V gene is TRBV5-1, the J gene TRBJ2-2; 14 bases map to TRBD2. The CDR3 extends over 18 amino acids. CDR1 is SGHRS, CDR2 YFSETQ, per germline. The J segment lost 1 base and the V segment lost 2 bases, leaving 4 bases of the junction unmatched. CDR3 loop: CASSFGLAGGKNTGELFF. The CDR3 DNA reads as TGCGCCAGCAGCTTCGGACTAGCGGGAGGAAAGAACACCGGGGAGCTGTTTTTT.